These T cell receptor beta chains were read from a single sample in a study of control samples from healthy donors and cancer patients. Only in-frame clones appear in the TCRdb table, and some are missing; sequencing was by immunoSEQ multiplex PCR. The top ten clones hold about 8.5% of a sample with 170,000 or so clones, around 96% of them seen once. The sequenced sample was blood. The receptors here all came from a woman in her thirties or forties in good health. Each CDR3 is given with its conserved first and last residue. A D gene is named only where the DNA matches it firmly. Not every row has a clone size; where given, it reads once, few, many or a size class.

d_call j_call clone_size v_call cdr3_aa cdr3_nt
- TRBJ1-4 - TRBV7-2 CASSPRTSDKLFF TGTGCCAGCAGCCCACGGACATCCGACAAACTGTTTTTT
TRBD1 TRBJ2-1 - TRBV7-2 CASSIRTGPTYNEQFF TGTGCCAGCAGCATCCGGACAGGCCCTACCTACAATGAGCAGTTCTTC
- TRBJ1-4 once TRBV19 CASSGLRQENEKLFF TGTGCCAGTAGTGGCCTGAGACAGGAAAATGAAAAACTGTTTTTT
TRBD1 TRBJ1-3 - TRBV10-3 CAISAQGINTIYF TGTGCCATCAGTGCACAGGGGATCAACACCATATATTTT
- TRBJ1-6 once TRBV4-1 CASSQGSQGGSPLHF TGCGCCAGCAGCCAAGGGTCGCAAGGAGGTTCACCCCTCCACTTT
- TRBJ2-5 - TRBV5-1 CASSLNRQETQYF TGCGCCAGCAGCTTGAATCGCCAAGAGACCCAGTACTTC
- TRBJ1-1 - TRBV7-2 CASSHQERATEAFF TGTGCCAGCAGCCACCAAGAACGGGCCACTGAAGCTTTCTTT
- TRBJ1-1 few TRBV11-3 CASSLAPAGTTEAFF TGTGCCAGCAGCTTAGCACCGGCAGGGACCACTGAAGCTTTCTTT
- TRBJ2-3 - TRBV18 CASSPADTQYF TGTGCCAGCTCCCCCGCAGATACGCAGTATTTT
- TRBJ2-7 few TRBV25-1 CASSEQSPVRVREQYF TGTGCCAGCAGTGAACAATCCCCTGTGCGGGTGCGGGAGCAGTACTTC
- TRBJ1-6 - TRBV6-4 CASSVGATGTSPLHF TGTGCCAGCAGTGTAGGGGCGACGGGTACTTCACCCCTCCACTTT
TRBD2 TRBJ2-5 - TRBV25-1 CASSGTSGRSQETQYF TGTGCCAGCAGTGGGACTAGCGGGAGGTCACAGGAGACCCAGTACTTC
- TRBJ1-4 - TRBV12-3/TRBV12-4 CASSLYRELFF TGTGCCAGCAGTTTGTACAGAGAACTGTTTTTT
- TRBJ1-1 - TRBV18 CASSQRGRDTEAFF TGTGCCAGCTCACAGCGAGGCCGCGACACTGAAGCTTTCTTT
- TRBJ2-7 - TRBV21-1 CASSGRQGPSHEQYF TGTGCCAGCAGCGGGAGACAGGGGCCCTCCCACGAGCAGTACTTC
TRBD1 TRBJ1-2 - TRBV2 CASSQETGWNYGYTF TGTGCCAGCAGTCAAGAGACAGGGTGGAACTATGGCTACACCTTC
- TRBJ1-2 - TRBV6-5 CASSLPGDYGYTF TGTGCCAGCAGTTTGCCAGGGGACTATGGCTACACCTTC
TRBD2 TRBJ2-7 - TRBV9 CASSVGLGGYEQYF TGTGCCAGCAGCGTAGGGCTGGGGGGGTACGAGCAGTACTTC
TRBD1 TRBJ1-2 - TRBV10-3 CAISEAGQTIYGYTF TGTGCCATCAGTGAGGCGGGACAGACCATCTATGGCTACACCTTC
TRBD2 TRBJ2-1 once TRBV3-1/TRBV3-2 CASSPSGASYNEQFF TGTGCCAGCAGCCCTAGCGGGGCCTCCTACAATGAGCAGTTCTTC
- TRBJ1-5 - TRBV19 CASSYDRRSNQPQHF TGTGCCAGTAGTTATGACAGGCGAAGCAATCAGCCCCAGCATTTT
- TRBJ2-2 - TRBV2 CASSSDTYRPGELFF TGTGCCAGCAGTTCCGACACTTATCGGCCCGGGGAGCTGTTTTTT
TRBD2 TRBJ2-7 - TRBV19 CASSRSSGRAYAYEQYF TGTGCCAGTAGTAGGAGTAGCGGGAGGGCCTATGCCTACGAGCAGTACTTC
- TRBJ2-6 - TRBV6-5 CASSQISGANVLTF TGTGCCAGCAGCCAGATCTCTGGGGCCAACGTCCTGACTTTC
TRBD1 TRBJ1-1 - TRBV7-3 CASSLKRTGHTEAFF TGTGCCAGCAGCTTAAAGCGGACAGGGCACACTGAAGCTTTCTTT
- TRBJ2-4 - TRBV19 CASSPTSLENIQYF TGTGCCAGTAGTCCTACTAGCCTGGAAAACATTCAGTACTTC
- TRBJ1-1 - TRBV5-6 CASSGVGGTEAFF TGTGCCAGCAGCGGGGTGGGCGGCACTGAAGCTTTCTTT
- TRBJ2-5 - TRBV5-1 CASSLAEETQYF TGCGCCAGCAGCTTGGCCGAAGAGACCCAGTACTTC
TRBD1 TRBJ1-2 - TRBV7-2 CASSLQGARDYGYTF TGTGCCAGCAGCTTACAGGGGGCTCGGGACTATGGCTACACCTTC
TRBD1 TRBJ1-3 once TRBV6-5 CASSYLGQSSGNTIYF TGTGCCAGCAGTTACTTGGGACAGAGCTCTGGAAACACCATATATTTT
- TRBJ1-3 - TRBV7-9 CASSSPIRSGNTIYF TGTGCCAGCAGCTCACCGATCCGCTCTGGAAACACCATATATTTT
- TRBJ1-1 once TRBV21-1 CASISTVWYPEAFF TGTGCCAGCATCTCGACAGTATGGTACCCTGAAGCTTTCTTT
- TRBJ1-2 - TRBV2 CASSDTRRGNYGYTF TGTGCCAGCAGTGACACCCGGAGGGGGAACTATGGCTACACCTTC
TRBD1 TRBJ1-3 - TRBV3-1/TRBV3-2 CASSQAGTVGNTIYF TGTGCCAGCAGCCAGGCCGGGACAGTTGGAAACACCATATATTTT
- TRBJ2-3 few TRBV5-1 CASSLYKTGSTDTQYF TGCGCCAGCAGCTTGTACAAGACCGGGAGCACAGATACGCAGTATTTT
- TRBJ1-1 once TRBV5-8 CASSYSGRARNTEAFF TGTGCCAGCAGCTACTCCGGAAGGGCGAGGAACACTGAAGCTTTCTTT
- TRBJ1-1 - TRBV19 CASSIGQMNTEAFF TGTGCCAGTAGTATAGGACAAATGAACACTGAAGCTTTCTTT
- TRBJ1-6 - TRBV5-6 CASRALTGHGSDSPLHF TGTGCCAGCAGAGCCTTAACAGGGCACGGTTCTGATTCACCCCTCCACTTT
TRBD1 TRBJ2-6 - TRBV10-3 CATTGDANVLTF TGTGCCACCACAGGGGATGCCAACGTCCTGACTTTC
- TRBJ2-5 - TRBV6-1 CASSEAGVRETQYF TGTGCCAGCAGTGAAGCAGGGGTGCGGGAGACCCAGTACTTC
- TRBJ1-1 - TRBV9 CASSPPTDMNTEAFF TGTGCCAGCAGCCCTCCGACAGATATGAACACTGAAGCTTTCTTT
TRBD2 TRBJ2-1 - TRBV7-2 CATASGGLSYNEQFF TGTGCCACCGCTAGCGGGGGGCTCTCCTACAATGAGCAGTTCTTC
- TRBJ2-3 - TRBV3-1/TRBV3-2 CASSPGLSTDTQYF TGTGCCAGCAGCCCCGGTTTAAGCACAGATACGCAGTATTTT
- TRBJ2-1 - TRBV11-3 CASSPRQGVSYNEQFF TGTGCCAGCAGTCCACGCCAAGGGGTGAGCTACAATGAGCAGTTCTTC
- TRBJ1-1 - TRBV2 CASSEGGRDTEAFF TGTGCCAGCAGTGAGGGGGGCCGGGACACTGAAGCTTTCTTT
- TRBJ1-5 - TRBV6-1 CASSESQGLLYQPQHF TGTGCCAGCAGTGAAAGCCAGGGGCTCCTTTATCAGCCCCAGCATTTT
TRBD2 TRBJ2-5 once TRBV4-3 CASSQAAVGGETQYF TGCGCCAGCAGCCAAGCCGCCGTGGGAGGGGAGACCCAGTACTTC
TRBD1 TRBJ1-3 - TRBV6-2/TRBV6-3 CASSFRGTGNTIYF TGTGCCAGCAGCTTCAGGGGGACTGGAAACACCATATATTTT
- TRBJ1-5 once TRBV27 CASSRPGGGQPQHF TGTGCCAGCAGTCGGCCGGGGGGGGGTCAGCCCCAGCATTTT
TRBD1 TRBJ2-7 once TRBV4-1 CASSQDPGTGFYEQYF TGCGCCAGCAGCCAAGATCCCGGGACAGGGTTTTACGAGCAGTACTTC
- TRBJ2-2 - TRBV28 CASTLEPGSAGELFF TGTGCCAGCACTTTAGAGCCTGGCTCGGCCGGGGAGCTGTTTTTT
- TRBJ2-7 - TRBV7-2 CASSLSYEQYF TGTGCCAGCAGCTTATCCTACGAGCAGTACTTC